Presented here are 17 T cell receptor beta chains from one specimen sequenced in a study of T cell responses to AZD1222 COVID-19 vaccine (TCRdb year 2021). The time point label corresponds to: baseline before first vaccination. Library creation used the immunoSEQ multiplex PCR assay. The source is immuneACCESS, and TCRdb retained only in-frame sequences with V and J called. Part of the clones is not carried over; for the studies checked, unresolved V genes explain less than half of this, and the remainder is unexplained. The sample records more than 110,000 clones, 70% to 90% of which are singletons. The ten largest account for 5.5% of the sample. The sample was peripheral blood, taken on day 0 of AZD1222 vaccination. These receptors originate from an adult in good health.

The rearrangement uses TRBV5-6 and TRBJ2-7, with D possibly matching TRBD2 (5 bases). Trimming took 3 bases from V and 1 from J, leaving 11 bases between them. The length of the CDR3 is 14 residues. CDR1 and CDR2 (germline): SGHDT, YYEEEE. CDR3 coding DNA: TGTGCCAGCAGCTCCGGGATCCCTTCCTACGAGCAGTACTTC. Amino acids: CASSSGIPSYEQYF.

The rearrangement links TRBV6-5 to TRBJ2-3, with D perhaps TRBD2 (5 bases). CDR3 size: 15 residues. Deletions cut 4 bases from V and 5 bases from J, with 16 bases between. Germline V gene data show CDR1 as MNHEY and CDR2 as SVGAGI. The CDR3 sequence is CASSLRGPVKDTQYF. CDR3 bases: TGTGCCAGCAGTTTAAGAGGGCCGGTAAAAGATACGCAGTATTTT.

The CDR3 nucleotides read TGTGCCAGCAGCCAAGGGGAGAGGAGAAACTATGGCTACACCTTC. The encoded protein is CASSQGERRNYGYTF. The rearrangement uses TRBV4-2 and TRBJ1-2; D unresolved. The CDR3 sequence is 15 residues long. Germline V lookup: CDR1 LGHNA, CDR2 YNFKEQ. V was cut by 1 base and J by 2 bases, with 11 bases left in between.

The rearrangement links TRBV30 to TRBJ2-1; D remains ambiguous. The ends were cut back, 3 bases at V and 2 bases at J, with 17 bases in the middle. The CDR3 consists of 16 residues. CDR1 GTSNPN and CDR2 SVGIG come from the germline V gene (reference sequence). The CDR3 region has the DNA TGTGCCTGGAGCGTACCCTTGGCTCTCACCTACAATGAGCAGTTCTTC. This gives the protein CAWSVPLALTYNEQFF.

The DNA of the CDR3 is TGTGCCAGCAGCCGGACTAGCGCCCCGGGTACAGATACGCAGTATTTT. It specifies CASSRTSAPGTDTQYF. J is TRBJ2-3 and V is TRBV7-2, with TRBD2 matching 9 bases. Trimming cost V 5 bases and J 3 bases; bases outside gene matches: 9. CDR3 size: 16 residues. Germline CDR1 reads SGHTA; CDR2 reads FQGNSA.

The chain recombines TRBV3-1 (or the pseudogene TRBV3-2) with TRBJ2-2, with 7 positions matching TRBD2. V shed 4 bases and J 3 bases; nucleotides not matched to a gene: 5. The CDR3 covers 15 residues. Germline assignment: CDR1 LGHDT and CDR2 YNNKEL (reference sequence). CDR3 protein: CASSRGLVDTGELFF. The CDR3, as DNA: TGTGCCAGCAGCCGAGGACTAGTGGACACCGGGGAGCTGTTTTTT.

Comments on this clone: The sample contains more than one DNA sequence encoding this CDR3. This chain links TRBV28 with TRBJ2-7; 11 nucleotides agree with TRBD2. CDR1 is MDHEN and CDR2 is SYDVKM in the germline V gene. V trimming: 6 bases; J trimming: 4 bases; junction bases outside the gene matches: 11. CDR3 length: 16 amino acids. The CDR3 bases are TGTGCCAGCAGCCCAATCACTAGCGGGAGAGTTTACGAGCAGTACTTC. Its translation is CASSPITSGRVYEQYF.

This chain links TRBV5-1 with TRBJ2-2; 13 bases fit TRBD2. The CDR3 loop spans 18 amino acids. CDR1 and CDR2 (germline): SGHRS, YFSETQ. The junction had 8 bases not matched to a gene; V was cut back by 1 base and J by 5 bases. CDR3 loop: CASSLHGTSGMMTGELFF. The CDR3 DNA reads TGCGCCAGCAGCTTGCATGGGACTAGCGGGATGATGACCGGGGAGCTGTTTTTT.

The chain uses TRBV7-9 and TRBJ1-2; 8 bases agree with TRBD1. Germline V gene lookup returns CDR1 SEHNR and CDR2 FQNEAQ (reference sequence). CDR3 length: 13 amino acids. With V trimmed by 5 bases and J by 8 bases, 7 bases remained unmatched. This CDR3 is CASSTDRAGGYTF. The DNA of the CDR3 is TGTGCCAGCAGCACGGACAGGGCGGGGGGCTACACCTTC.

This sequence joins TRBV7-9 and TRBJ2-7; D ambiguous. The V end was cut by 2 bases, the J end by 2 bases, with 13 bases between. CDR1 is SEHNR, CDR2 FQNEAQ, per germline (reference sequence). The CDR3 is made up of 15 amino acids. The CDR3 bases are TGTGCCAGCAGCTTAACGTCCGGGCGCCCCTACGAGCAGTACTTC. This translates into CASSLTSGRPYEQYF.

This chain joins TRBV28 and TRBJ1-2; 9 bases are shared with TRBD1. After removal of 2 bases from V and 5 bases from J, the junction contained 3 bases not matched to a gene. The CDR3 loop spans 14 amino acids. Germline CDR1 is MDHEN and CDR2 is SYDVKM. The CDR3 DNA is TGTGCCAGCAGTTTAGGGACAGGGCTGTATGGCTACACCTTC. Translating gives CASSLGTGLYGYTF.

This clone has just a few counts. This sequence joins TRBV7-3 and TRBJ2-5; no clear D gene. The V end was cut by 2 bases, the J end by 2 bases, with 9 bases between. The CDR3 spans 14 residues. Germline assignment: CDR1 SGHTA and CDR2 FQGTGA. CDR3 sequence reads: CASSLGPRQETQYF. CDR3 in DNA: TGTGCCAGCAGCTTAGGACCGAGACAAGAGACCCAGTACTTC.

The genes are TRBV29-1 and TRBJ2-7; perhaps TRBD1 as D (6 bases). The germline V gene encodes CDR1 SQVTM and CDR2 ANQGSEA. V dropped 4 bases and J dropped 6 bases, with 10 bases sitting between them. The CDR3 is 11 residues long. This chain's CDR3 is CSVGGPGEQYF. CDR3 nucleotide sequence: TGCAGCGTTGGGGGGCCGGGCGAGCAGTACTTC.

The rearrangement links TRBV5-6 to TRBJ1-2, with D tentatively TRBD1 (6 bases). This CDR3 spans 13 amino acids. Trimming removed 0 bases from V and 7 bases from J, with 10 bases in between. Germline CDR1 is SGHDT and CDR2 is YYEEEE. CDR3 protein: CASSLDRVAGYTF. CDR3 sequence (DNA): TGTGCCAGCAGCTTGGACAGGGTTGCTGGCTACACCTTC. Complete variable domain (other parts from reference TRBV5-6 and TRBJ1-2): DAGVTQSPTHLIKTRGQQVTLRCSPKSGHDTVSWYQQALGQGPQFIFQYYEEEERQRGNFPDRFSGHQFPNYSSELNVNALLLGDSALYLCASSLDRVAGYTFGSGTRLTVV.

The V gene is TRBV7-8, the J gene TRBJ2-1; D is possibly TRBD1 (5 bases). The CDR3 is made up of 14 amino acids. The ends were cut back, 0 bases at V and 8 bases at J, with 11 bases in the middle. Germline V lookup: CDR1 SGHVS, CDR2 FQNEAQ. The CDR3 DNA reads as TGTGCCAGCAGCTTAGCCGTCAGGGCCCATGAGCAGTTCTTC. It is translated as CASSLAVRAHEQFF.

In its sample, this clone was seen once. The chain is built from TRBV2 and TRBJ1-6, with D possibly matching TRBD1 (6 bases). V was pared by 9 bases and J by 6 bases, with 15 bases between. The CDR3 loop spans 14 amino acids. Per germline, CDR1 SNHLY and CDR2 FYNNEI. The CDR3 DNA reads as TGTGCCAGAGGAAGGGGGTCTGCTAATTCACCCCTCCACTTT. As protein: CARGRGSANSPLHF.

The chain joins TRBV18 to TRBJ2-7; D is unresolved. Germline-derived CDR1 and CDR2 are KGHSH and LQKENI. V lost 2 bases and J 1 base, leaving 3 bases between the germline ends. The CDR3 has 12 residues. In DNA, the CDR3 is TGTGCCAGCTCACCAAATTCCTACGAGCAGTACTTC. Amino acid sequence: CASSPNSYEQYF.